The 6 T cell receptor beta chains below were found in one sample sequenced in a study of human T cells and chemical hapten exposure. Indicated time point: patch test 1, 2 weeks after DPC sensitization. The treatment: therapeutic diphenylcyclopropenone sensitization with weekly scalp DPC. TCRdb re-analysed the RACE reads in MiXCR, keeping a single row per CDR3 protein. The sample shows about 340,000 distinct CDR3 sequences, about 7% of them seen only once. The sequenced sample was whole blood, obtained in connection with sensitization to the hapten diphenylcyclopropenone (DPC). The receptors here all came from a woman in her late teens or twenties with alopecia areata. Some clones in this sample may be carry-over from other donors' samples.

The chain carries TRBV6-2 or TRBV6-3 and TRBJ2-3; perhaps TRBD2 as D (5 bases). The germline V and J ends were trimmed by 5 bases and 1 base, with 13 bases remaining between them. This CDR3 contains 15 residues. The V gene's germline CDR1 is MNHEY and CDR2 SVGEGT. The CDR3 loop reads CASSTHSGGTDTQYF. The CDR3 DNA follows: TGTGCCAGCAGTACGCACAGCGGAGGCACAGATACGCAGTATTTT.

This clonotype has at least ten counts. This chain links TRBV6-2 or TRBV6-3 with TRBJ2-3; D is uncertain. The germline V gene encodes CDR1 MNHEY and CDR2 SVGEGT. V lost 10 bases to trimming and J lost 7 bases, with 18 bases between them. This CDR3 comprises 13 residues. The DNA of the CDR3 is TGTGCCACCCTGACACGCCTTGGATATACGCAGTATTTT. Residues: CATLTRLGYTQYF.

The CDR3 sequence: CASSQARRKGLYGYTF. DNA for the CDR3: TGTGCCAGCAGCCAAGCTCGTCGTAAAGGTTTATATGGCTACACCTTC. The V gene is TRBV3-1, the J gene TRBJ1-2; D gene uncertain. The CDR3 totals 16 residues. Trimming took 1 base from V and 5 from J, leaving 17 bases between them. The germline CDR1 and CDR2 sequences are LGHDT and YNNKEL (reference sequence).

This clonotype was seen many times. V and J are TRBV7-9 and TRBJ2-1, with 10 bases lining up with TRBD1. This CDR3 is built from 15 residues. V lost 5 bases, J lost 4 bases, and 5 bases stayed unmatched. Germline V gene sequence: CDR1 SEHNR, CDR2 FQNEAQ (reference sequence). The CDR3 DNA reads as TGTGCCAGCAGCCCTCGGGACAGGGGTTACAATGAGCAGTTCTTC. Its protein is CASSPRDRGYNEQFF. The full variable domain, with the rest looked up from reference TRBV7-9 and TRBJ2-1, is DTGVSQNPRHKITKRGQNVTFRCDPISEHNRLYWYRQTLGQGPEFLTYFQNEAQLEKSRLLSDRFSAERPKGSFSTLEIQRTEQGDSAMYLCASSPRDRGYNEQFFGPGTRLTVL.

The rearrangement joins TRBV29-1 to TRBJ2-2; unclear D gene. CDR1 and CDR2 (germline): SQVTM, ANQGSEA. The CDR3 has 15 residues. V was trimmed by 3 bases and J by 0 bases, leaving 11 bases between them. CDR3 region: CSVDKVSANTGELFF. CDR3 DNA: TGCAGCGTTGATAAGGTCAGCGCGAACACCGGGGAGCTGTTTTTT.

This clonotype has only a few counts. The chain is built from TRBV9 and TRBJ1-1, with D tentatively TRBD1 (5 bases). Germline loops: CDR1 SGDLS, CDR2 YYNGEE. This CDR3 has 16 residues. The ends were cut back, 0 bases at V and 1 base at J, with 13 bases in the middle. CDR3 sequence (DNA): TGTGCCAGCAGCGTAGGCGCAAGGGGATCGAACACTGAAGCTTTCTTT. It encodes CASSVGARGSNTEAFF. Together with reference TRBV9 and TRBJ1-1, the CDR3 gives the full variable domain: DSGVTQTPKHLITATGQRVTLRCSPRSGDLSVYWYQQSLDQGLQFLIQYYNGEERAKGNILERFSAQQFPDLHSELNLSSLELGDSALYFCASSVGARGSNTEAFFGQGTRLTVV.